This T cell receptor (beta chain) was recovered during a study of beta chain features in type 1 diabetes. Study context: Cell yields, gender and age were similar in healthy donors and patients. Findings of the study overall: In every one of the four CD4+ subsets, TCRB CDR3s were moderately but significantly shorter in Type 1 diabetes patients.

Of the isolated RNA, all was reverse transcribed, and so the sequenced material was expressed TCRB transcripts. Some clones are missing from TCRdb's copy, which holds only in-frame ones; the method was immunoSEQ multiplex PCR. The repertoire holds 300,000 to 450,000 clones, 8.5% to 10% seen once, with about 0.63% in the top ten. This clone was picked up a small number of times. Its antigen is as yet unknown. The sequenced sample was central memory CD4+ T cells from blood. The clonotype originates from a man in his thirties or forties with type 1 diabetes.

The CDR3 is CSVPSGGFGETQYF. DNA of the CDR3: TGCAGCGTTCCTAGCGGGGGGTTTGGGGAGACCCAGTACTTC. The chain has TRBV29-1 and TRBJ2-5; TRBD2 matches at 11 bases. Germline values: CDR1 SQVTM, CDR2 ANQGSEA. The CDR3 is 14 amino acids. Trimming removed 5 bases from V and 5 bases from J; junction bases left unmatched: 7.